Here is one TCR beta chain with its context. The data were produced by immunoSEQ multiplex PCR, yet TCRdb's version contains in-frame clones alone and is incomplete. The table lists approximately 69,000 clones, around 80% of them singletons. This sample stems from a study of blood T cell repertoires in COVID-19. The germline V gene encodes CDR1 MNHEY and CDR2 SMNVEV (reference sequence). The CDR3 has 13 amino acids. Losses at the gene ends were 8 bases for V and 9 bases for J; bases not matched to a gene: 10. Patients at the Seattle site were enrolled during active infection and followed longitudinally.

This sequence was found in a man aged 45 to 65 with COVID-19, enrolled during active disease. The specimen was peripheral blood. The V and J genes are TRBV27 and TRBJ2-7; 10 bases agree with TRBD1. CDR3 residues: CASGGTGADGQYF. The CDR3 bases are TGTGCCAGCGGAGGGACAGGGGCTGACGGGCAGTACTTC.